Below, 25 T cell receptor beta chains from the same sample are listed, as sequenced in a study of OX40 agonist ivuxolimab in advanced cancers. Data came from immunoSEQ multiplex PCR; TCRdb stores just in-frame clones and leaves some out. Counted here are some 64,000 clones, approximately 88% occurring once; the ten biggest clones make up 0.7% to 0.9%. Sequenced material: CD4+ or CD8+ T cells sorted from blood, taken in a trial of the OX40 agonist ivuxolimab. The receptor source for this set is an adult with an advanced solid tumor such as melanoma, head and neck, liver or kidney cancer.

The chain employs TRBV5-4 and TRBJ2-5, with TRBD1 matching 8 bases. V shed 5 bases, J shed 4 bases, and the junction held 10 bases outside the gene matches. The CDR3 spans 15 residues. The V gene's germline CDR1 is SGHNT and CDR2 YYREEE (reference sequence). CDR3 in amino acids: CASRMGGQEVETQYF. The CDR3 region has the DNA TGTGCCAGCAGAATGGGGGGACAGGAGGTAGAGACCCAGTACTTC.

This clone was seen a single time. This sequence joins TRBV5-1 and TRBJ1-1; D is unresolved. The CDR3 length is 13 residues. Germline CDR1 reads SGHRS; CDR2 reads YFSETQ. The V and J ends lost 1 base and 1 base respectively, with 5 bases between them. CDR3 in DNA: TGCGCCAGCAGCTTGATGTCGAACACTGAAGCTTTCTTT. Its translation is CASSLMSNTEAFF. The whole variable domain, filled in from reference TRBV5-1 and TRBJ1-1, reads KAGVTQTPRYLIKTRGQQVTLSCSPISGHRSVSWYQQTPGQGLQFLFEYFSETQRNKGNFPGRFSGRQFSNSRSEMNVSTLELGDSALYLCASSLMSNTEAFFGQGTRLTVV.

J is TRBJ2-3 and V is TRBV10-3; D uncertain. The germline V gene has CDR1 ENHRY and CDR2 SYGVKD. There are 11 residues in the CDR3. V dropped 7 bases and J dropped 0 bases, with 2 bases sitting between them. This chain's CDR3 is CAITSTDTQYF. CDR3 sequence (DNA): TGTGCCATCACCAGCACAGATACGCAGTATTTT.

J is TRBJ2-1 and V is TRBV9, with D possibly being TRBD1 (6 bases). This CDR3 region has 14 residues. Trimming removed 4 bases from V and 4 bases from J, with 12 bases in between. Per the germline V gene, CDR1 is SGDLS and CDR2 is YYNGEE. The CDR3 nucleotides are TGTGCCAGCAGCCCCGGACAGAAATACAATGAGCAGTTCTTC. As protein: CASSPGQKYNEQFF.

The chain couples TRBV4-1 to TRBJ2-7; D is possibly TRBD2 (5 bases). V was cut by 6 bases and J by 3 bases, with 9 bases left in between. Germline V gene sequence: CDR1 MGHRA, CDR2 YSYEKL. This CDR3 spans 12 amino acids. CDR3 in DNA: TGCGCCAGCAGTCGTGAGGGCTACGAGCAGTACTTC. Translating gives CASSREGYEQYF.

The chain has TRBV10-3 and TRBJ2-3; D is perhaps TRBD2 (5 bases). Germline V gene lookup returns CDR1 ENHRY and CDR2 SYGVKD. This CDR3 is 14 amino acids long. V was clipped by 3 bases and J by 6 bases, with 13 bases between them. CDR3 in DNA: TGTGCCATCAGTGATTGGGGAGCAAGGGATACGCAGTATTTT. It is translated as CAISDWGARDTQYF.

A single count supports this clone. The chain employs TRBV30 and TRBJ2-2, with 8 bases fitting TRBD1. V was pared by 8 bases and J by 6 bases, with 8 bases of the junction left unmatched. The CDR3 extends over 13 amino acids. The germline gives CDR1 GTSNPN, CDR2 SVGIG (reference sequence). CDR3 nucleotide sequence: TGTGCCGCAAACAGGGGGTACGCCGGGGAGCTGTTTTTT. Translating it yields CAANRGYAGELFF.

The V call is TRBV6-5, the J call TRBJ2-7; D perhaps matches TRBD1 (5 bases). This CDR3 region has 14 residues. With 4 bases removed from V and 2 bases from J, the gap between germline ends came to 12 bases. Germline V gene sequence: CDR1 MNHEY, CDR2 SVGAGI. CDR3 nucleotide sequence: TGTGCCAGCAGTTCCAGGGAAGGGGCCTACGAGCAGTACTTC. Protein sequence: CASSSREGAYEQYF.

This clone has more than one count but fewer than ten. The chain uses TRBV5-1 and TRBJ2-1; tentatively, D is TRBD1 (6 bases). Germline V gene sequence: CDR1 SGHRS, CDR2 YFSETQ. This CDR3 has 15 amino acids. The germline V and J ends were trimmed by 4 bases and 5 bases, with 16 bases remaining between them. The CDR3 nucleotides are TGCGCCAGCAGCAAACAGGGTGGTCGTGACAATGAGCAGTTCTTC. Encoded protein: CASSKQGGRDNEQFF. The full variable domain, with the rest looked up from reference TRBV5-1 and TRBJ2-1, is KAGVTQTPRYLIKTRGQQVTLSCSPISGHRSVSWYQQTPGQGLQFLFEYFSETQRNKGNFPGRFSGRQFSNSRSEMNVSTLELGDSALYLCASSKQGGRDNEQFFGPGTRLTVL.

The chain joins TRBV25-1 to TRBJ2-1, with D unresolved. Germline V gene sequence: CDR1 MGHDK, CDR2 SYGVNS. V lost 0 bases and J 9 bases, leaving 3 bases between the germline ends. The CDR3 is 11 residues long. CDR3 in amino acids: CASSEYREQFF. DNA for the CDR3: TGTGCCAGCAGTGAATACCGTGAGCAGTTCTTC.

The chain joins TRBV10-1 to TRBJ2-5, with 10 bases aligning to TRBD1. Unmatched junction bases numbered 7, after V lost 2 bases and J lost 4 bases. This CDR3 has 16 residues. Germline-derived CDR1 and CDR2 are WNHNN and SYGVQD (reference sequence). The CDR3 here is CASSEGRTGGVETQYF. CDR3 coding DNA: TGCGCCAGCAGTGAGGGTCGGACAGGGGGTGTAGAGACCCAGTACTTC.

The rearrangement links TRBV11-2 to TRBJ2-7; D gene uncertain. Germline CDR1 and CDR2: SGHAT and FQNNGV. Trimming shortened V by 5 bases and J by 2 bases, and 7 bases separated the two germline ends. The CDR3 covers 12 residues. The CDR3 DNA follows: TGTGCCAGCAGCCCGCGTACCTACGAGCAGTACTTC. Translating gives CASSPRTYEQYF.

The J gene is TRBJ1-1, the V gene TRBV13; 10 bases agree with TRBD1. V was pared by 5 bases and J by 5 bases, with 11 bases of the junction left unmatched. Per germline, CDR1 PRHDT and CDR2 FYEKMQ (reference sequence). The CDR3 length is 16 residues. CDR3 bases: TGTGCCAGCAGCCCTCGTGGGGGGACAGGGGTTACTGAAGCTTTCTTT. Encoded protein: CASSPRGGTGVTEAFF.

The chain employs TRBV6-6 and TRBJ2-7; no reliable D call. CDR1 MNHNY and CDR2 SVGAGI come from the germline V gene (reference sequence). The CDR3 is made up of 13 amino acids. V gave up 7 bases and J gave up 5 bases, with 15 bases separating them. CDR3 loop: CASTEPLKDEQYF. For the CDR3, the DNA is TGTGCCAGCACCGAGCCACTCAAGGACGAGCAGTACTTC.

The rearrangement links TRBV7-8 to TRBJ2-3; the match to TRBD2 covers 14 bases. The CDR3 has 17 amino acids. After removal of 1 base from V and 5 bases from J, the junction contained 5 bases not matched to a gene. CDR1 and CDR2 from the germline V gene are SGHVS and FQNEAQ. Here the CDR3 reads CASSLGRLAGGLDTQYF. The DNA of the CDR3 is TGTGCCAGCAGCTTAGGCAGACTAGCGGGAGGGTTAGATACGCAGTATTTT.

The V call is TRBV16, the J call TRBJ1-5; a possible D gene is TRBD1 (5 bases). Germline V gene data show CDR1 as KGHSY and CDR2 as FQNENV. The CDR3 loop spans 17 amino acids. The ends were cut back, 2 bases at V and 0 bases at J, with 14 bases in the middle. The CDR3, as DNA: TGTGCCAGCAGCCAACTCGGGACGGTCCGTAGCAATCAGCCCCAGCATTTT. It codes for CASSQLGTVRSNQPQHF.

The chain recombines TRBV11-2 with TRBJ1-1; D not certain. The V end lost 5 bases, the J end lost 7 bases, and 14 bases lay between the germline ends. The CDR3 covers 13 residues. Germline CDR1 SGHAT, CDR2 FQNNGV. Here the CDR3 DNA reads TGTGCCAGCAGCCTACACGACGTCCTTGAAGCTTTCTTT. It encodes CASSLHDVLEAFF.

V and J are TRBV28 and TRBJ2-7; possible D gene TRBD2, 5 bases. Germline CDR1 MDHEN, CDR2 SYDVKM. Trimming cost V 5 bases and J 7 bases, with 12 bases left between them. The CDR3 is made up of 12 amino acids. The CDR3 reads CASSQQLGEQYF. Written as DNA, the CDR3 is TGTGCCAGCAGTCAGCAACTAGGGGAGCAGTACTTC.

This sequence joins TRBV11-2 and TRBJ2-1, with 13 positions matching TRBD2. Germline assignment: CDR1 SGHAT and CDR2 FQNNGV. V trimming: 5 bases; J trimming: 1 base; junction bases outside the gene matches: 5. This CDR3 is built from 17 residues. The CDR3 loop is CASSNGLAGESYNEQFF. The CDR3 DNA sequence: TGTGCCAGCAGCAACGGACTAGCGGGAGAATCCTACAATGAGCAGTTCTTC. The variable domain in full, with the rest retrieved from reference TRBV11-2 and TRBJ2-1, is EAGVAQSPRYKIIEKRQSVAFWCNPISGHATLYWYQQILGQGPKLLIQFQNNGVVDDSQLPKDRFSAERLKGVDSTLKIQPAKLEDSAVYLCASSNGLAGESYNEQFFGPGTRLTVL.

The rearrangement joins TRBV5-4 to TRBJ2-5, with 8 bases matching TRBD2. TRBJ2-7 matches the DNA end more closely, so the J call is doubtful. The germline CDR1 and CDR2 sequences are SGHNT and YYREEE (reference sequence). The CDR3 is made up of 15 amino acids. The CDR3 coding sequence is TGTGCCAGCAGCTTGGGCGCGGGAGGATACTACGAGCAGTACTTC. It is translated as CASSLGAGGYYEQYF.

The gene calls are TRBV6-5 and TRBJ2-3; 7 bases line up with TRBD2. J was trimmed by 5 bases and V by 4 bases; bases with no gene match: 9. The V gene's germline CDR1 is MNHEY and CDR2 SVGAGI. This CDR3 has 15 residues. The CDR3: CASSSFAAGKDTQYF. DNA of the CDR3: TGTGCCAGCAGTTCCTTCGCAGCGGGGAAAGATACGCAGTATTTT.

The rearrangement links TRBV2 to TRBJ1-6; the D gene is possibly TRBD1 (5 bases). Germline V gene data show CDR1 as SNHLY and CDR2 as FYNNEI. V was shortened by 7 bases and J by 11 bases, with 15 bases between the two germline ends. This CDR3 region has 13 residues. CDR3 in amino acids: CASKRGEGTPLHF. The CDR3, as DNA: TGTGCCAGCAAGCGGGGCGAAGGGACACCCCTCCACTTT.

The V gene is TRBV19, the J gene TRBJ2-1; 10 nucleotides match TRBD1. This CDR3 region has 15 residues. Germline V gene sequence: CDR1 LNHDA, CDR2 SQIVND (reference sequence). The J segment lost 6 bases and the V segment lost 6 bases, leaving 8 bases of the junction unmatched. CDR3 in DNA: TGTGCCAGTAGCCGCGGGACAGGGGAATTCAATGAGCAGTTCTTC. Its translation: CASSRGTGEFNEQFF.

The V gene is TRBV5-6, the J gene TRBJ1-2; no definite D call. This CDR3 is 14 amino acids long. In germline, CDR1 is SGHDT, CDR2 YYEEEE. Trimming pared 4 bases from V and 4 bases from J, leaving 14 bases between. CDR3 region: CASSRYWVTYGYTF. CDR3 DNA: TGTGCCAGCAGCCGTTACTGGGTAACCTATGGCTACACCTTC.

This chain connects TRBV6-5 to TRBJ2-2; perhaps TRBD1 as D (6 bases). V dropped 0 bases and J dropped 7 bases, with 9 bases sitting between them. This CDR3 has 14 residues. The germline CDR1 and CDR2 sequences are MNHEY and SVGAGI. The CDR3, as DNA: TGTGCCAGCAGTTACTCTTACAGGGACGGGGAGCTGTTTTTT. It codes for CASSYSYRDGELFF.